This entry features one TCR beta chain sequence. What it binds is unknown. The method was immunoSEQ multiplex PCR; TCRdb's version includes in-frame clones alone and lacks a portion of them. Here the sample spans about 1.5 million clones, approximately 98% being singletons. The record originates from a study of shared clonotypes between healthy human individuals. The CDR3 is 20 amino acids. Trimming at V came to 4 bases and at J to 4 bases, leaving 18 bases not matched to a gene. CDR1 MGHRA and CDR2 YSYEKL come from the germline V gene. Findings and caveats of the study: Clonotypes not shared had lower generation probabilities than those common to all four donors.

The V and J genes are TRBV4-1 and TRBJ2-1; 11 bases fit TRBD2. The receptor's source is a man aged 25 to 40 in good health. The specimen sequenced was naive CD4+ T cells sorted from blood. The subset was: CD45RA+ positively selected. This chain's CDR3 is CASSLSKPNSSGRLYNEQFF. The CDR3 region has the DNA TGCGCCAGCAGCCTTAGCAAACCCAACTCTAGCGGGAGGCTTTACAATGAGCAGTTCTTC.